This TCR beta chain emerged from a study of glioma-infiltrating T cells. Looking at the study overall: Samples included WHO grade II oligodendrogliomas or astrocytomas and initial-diagnosis grade IV glioblastomas.

With 4 bases removed from V and 2 bases from J, the gap between germline ends came to 10 bases. This CDR3 region has 14 residues. Germline CDR1 is LGHDT and CDR2 is YNNKEL (reference sequence). The iRepertoire nested amplicon-rescue multiplex PCR amplified TCR alpha and beta CDR3s from RNA. For one-step reverse transcription and amplification, 100-400 ng of tissue mRNA or PBMC total RNA was used. From the multiplex PCR reads, TCRdb called clonotypes with MiXCR, one entry per CDR3 protein. This sample yields 300,000 to 400,000 distinct CDR3 sequences, of which 41% are seen a single time; 12% belongs to the top ten. About this clonotype itself: Its specificity is not known. One base away lies a much larger clone, so this may be a sequencing read error.

Study-level findings and limits: Patients with low tissue-blood divergence carried a signature set of shared blood CDR3 motifs.

The chain carries TRBV3-1 and TRBJ2-3; D tentatively fits TRBD1 or TRBD2 (5 bases each). The clonotype was recovered from a human donor with low-grade glioma or glioblastoma, undergoing nonglioma brain surgery, or in good health (not recorded which). Sequencing used glioma tissue, nonneoplastic brain tissue, or PBMCs (not recorded which). This CDR3 is CASSLRGTTDTQYF. CDR3 nucleotide sequence: TGTGCCAGCAGCCTCCGGGGCACCACAGATACGCAGTATTTT.